What follows are 27 T cell receptor beta chains derived from one specimen sequenced in a study of MAIT cells during Salmonella Paratyphi A infection. Findings and caveats of the study: MAIT cell TRBV usage was oligoclonal, favouring TRBV20 and TRBV6, and apparently unchanged by infection.

Time point indicated: mid-infection, around enteric fever diagnosis. Valpha7.2+ CD161+ T cells were sorted by flow cytometry as MAIT cells. For these receptors, no antigen is known. TCRdb re-analysed the 5' RACE reads in MiXCR, keeping a single row per CDR3 protein. The sample contains some 950 distinct CDR3 sequences, roughly 21% of which appear only once. Sequencing was performed on MAIT cells from PBMCs, taken at the middle sampling point of the challenge study. Receptors were obtained from a person aged 18 to 75 who was deliberately infected with Salmonella Paratyphi A in a paratyphoid fever challenge study.

The V gene is TRBV20-1, the J gene TRBJ1-6, with TRBD1 matching 9 bases. With 6 bases clipped from V and 7 bases from J, the junction kept 7 bases outside the gene matches. Germline lookup yields CDR1 DFQATT and CDR2 SNEGSKA (reference sequence). CDR3 length: 14 residues. The CDR3 DNA sequence: TGCAGTGCCCCGACAGGGGGGGAAAATTCACCCCTCCACTTT. It is translated as CSAPTGGENSPLHF.

Worth noting for this clonotype: Germline and junction disagree at one end, which may indicate a read error. The rearrangement uses TRBV7-9 and TRBJ2-7; D unclear. Germline V CDR1 and CDR2: SEHNR, FQNEAQ (reference sequence). This CDR3 is built from 12 residues. The CDR3 loop reads CASRKDGYEQHF. For the CDR3, the DNA is TGTGCCAGCAGGAAGGACGGTTACGAGCAGCACTTC. The variable domain in full, completed from reference TRBV7-9 and TRBJ2-7, reads DTGVSQNPRHKITKRGQNVTFRCDPISEHNRLYWYRQTLGQGPEFLTYFQNEAQLEKSRLLSDRFSAERPKGSFSTLEIQRTEQGDSAMYLCASRKDGYEQHFGPGTRLTVT.

By share, this clonotype counts as medium-sized (0.01 to 0.1%). This chain joins TRBV2 and TRBJ2-1; 11 bases match TRBD2. Losses at the gene ends were 9 bases for V and 6 bases for J; bases not matched to a gene: 7. Germline V gene lookup returns CDR1 SNHLY and CDR2 FYNNEI. The CDR3 runs to 14 residues. CDR3 sequence reads: CARKLAGEINEQFF. Here the CDR3 DNA reads TGTGCCAGAAAACTAGCGGGAGAGATCAATGAGCAGTTCTTC. Drawing the rest from reference TRBV2 and TRBJ2-1, the complete variable domain is EPEVTQTPSHQVTQMGQEVILRCVPISNHLYFYWYRQILGQKVEFLVSFYNNEISEKSEIFDDQFSVERPDGSNFTLKIRSTKLEDSAMYFCARKLAGEINEQFFGPGTRLTVL.

The J gene is TRBJ2-1, the V gene TRBV15; 7 positions agree with TRBD2. V gave up 7 bases and J gave up 6 bases; unmatched junction bases: 12. CDR3 length: 15 residues. Germline V lookup: CDR1 LNHNV, CDR2 YYDKDF (reference sequence). CDR3 DNA: TGTGCCACCACCTTGGCGGGGGAATCTTGCAATGAGCAGTTCTTC. Translating gives CATTLAGESCNEQFF. The complete variable domain, with remaining parts taken from reference TRBV15 and TRBJ2-1, reads DAMVIQNPRYQVTQFGKPVTLSCSQTLNHNVMYWYQQKSSQAPKLLFHYYDKDFNNEADTPDNFQSRRPNTSFCFLDIRSPGLGDTAMYLCATTLAGESCNEQFFGPGTRLTVL.

This clonotype has more than one count but fewer than ten. V gene TRBV6-2 or TRBV6-3 combines with J gene TRBJ2-1, with TRBD2 identical over 9 bases. The length of the CDR3 is 15 residues. Germline V gives CDR1 MNHEY, CDR2 SVGEGT. Trimming removed 5 bases from V and 2 bases from J; junction bases left unmatched: 4. In DNA form, the CDR3 reads TGTGCCAGCAGTGCTAGCGGGGAGACCTACAATGAGCAGTTCTTC. It specifies CASSASGETYNEQFF.

The rearrangement joins TRBV21-1 to TRBJ2-5; the table calls TRBD2, which could not be checked here. TRBV21-1 is described as a pseudogene. CDR3 size: 15 residues. The chain's CDR3 is CASSKKGLYQETQYF. The CDR3 nucleotides read TGTGCCAGCAGCAAAAAAGGACTGTACCAAGAGACCCAGTACTTC.

The chain couples TRBV5-1 to TRBJ2-2; 8 bases align to TRBD2. Germline loops: CDR1 SGHRS, CDR2 YFSETQ. The CDR3 is made up of 16 amino acids. V shed 2 bases and J 6 bases; nucleotides not matched to a gene: 9. CDR3 loop: CASSFTAGVGPGELFF. CDR3 bases: TGCGCCAGCAGCTTTACAGCGGGAGTAGGTCCCGGGGAGCTGTTTTTT.

This clonotype has more than one count but fewer than ten. The V call is TRBV20-1, the J call TRBJ2-7, with 10 bases lining up with TRBD2. Looked up from germline, CDR1 is DFQATT and CDR2 is SNEGSKA (reference sequence). With 3 bases clipped from V and 1 base from J, the junction kept 6 bases outside the gene matches. The CDR3 loop spans 15 amino acids. The chain's CDR3 is CSARALAGDSYEQYF. CDR3 bases: TGCAGTGCTAGGGCTCTAGCGGGGGATTCCTACGAGCAGTACTTC.

Worth noting for this clonotype: A much larger clone lies a single base off, so this may be a read error. The V and J genes are TRBV4-3 and TRBJ2-7; no clear D. Germline values: CDR1 LGHNA, CDR2 YSLEER. The CDR3 is 11 residues long. The DNA of the CDR3 is TGCGTCAGCAGCCAAGATCGTGTGCAGTACTTC. Protein sequence: CVSSQDRVQYF.

This clonotype was seen a handful of times. J is TRBJ2-2 and V is TRBV6-4, with D possibly matching TRBD1 (5 bases). Looked up from germline, CDR1 is MRHNA and CDR2 is SNTAGT. The CDR3 loop spans 13 amino acids. V was trimmed by 4 bases and J by 2 bases, leaving 5 bases between them. CDR3 nucleotides: TGTGCCAGCAGTGGGACAAACACCGGGGAGCTGTTTTTT. Amino acids: CASSGTNTGELFF.

This clonotype has a handful of counts. The chain uses TRBV4-1 and TRBJ2-1; 8 nucleotides line up with TRBD2. In germline, CDR1 is MGHRA, CDR2 YSYEKL. The CDR3 is 16 residues long. The V segment lost 4 bases and the J segment 10 bases; nucleotides outside the gene matches: 15. The CDR3 DNA sequence: TGCGCCAGCAGCCCCAACAACGGGGGACTAGTACGCGAGCAGTTCTTC. This translates into CASSPNNGGLVREQFF.

This clonotype was detected a few times. V and J are TRBV9 and TRBJ2-3; D call uncertain. CDR1 SGDLS and CDR2 YYNGEE come from the germline V gene. V was shortened by 0 bases and J by 1 base, with 9 bases between the two germline ends. The CDR3 has 15 residues. The CDR3: CASSVGTRRTDTQYF. As DNA, the CDR3 is TGTGCCAGCAGCGTAGGAACCCGACGCACAGATACGCAGTATTTT. Full variable domain (missing parts from reference TRBV9 and TRBJ2-3): DSGVTQTPKHLITATGQRVTLRCSPRSGDLSVYWYQQSLDQGLQFLIQYYNGEERAKGNILERFSAQQFPDLHSELNLSSLELGDSALYFCASSVGTRRTDTQYFGPGTRLTVL.

This clonotype is labeled medium-sized. V gene TRBV10-2 combines with J gene TRBJ2-1; D gene uncertain. The length of the CDR3 is 13 residues. In germline, CDR1 is WSHSY, CDR2 SAAADI. The V and J ends lost 0 bases and 4 bases respectively, with 4 bases between them. In DNA form, the CDR3 reads TGCGCCAGCAGTGAGTCAGAGTACAATGAGCAGTTCTTC. This gives the protein CASSESEYNEQFF.

The chain recombines TRBV20-1 with TRBJ1-1; 8 bases agree with TRBD1. J gave up 5 bases and V 5 bases, and 10 bases lay outside the gene matches. Germline CDR1 DFQATT, CDR2 SNEGSKA (reference sequence). The CDR3 is 14 amino acids. The chain's CDR3 is CSAYGQGGQTEAFF. As DNA, the CDR3 is TGCAGTGCTTACGGACAGGGAGGACAGACTGAAGCTTTCTTT.

This clonotype rates as medium-sized. The genes are TRBV15 and TRBJ1-1, with D maybe TRBD1 (6 bases). Trimming left V 6 bases short and J 1 base short, with 18 bases between. The germline V gene encodes CDR1 LNHNV and CDR2 YYDKDF (reference sequence). This CDR3 contains 16 residues. For the CDR3, the DNA is TGTGCCACCAGTATCGAAACAGGGAAGGGGAACACTGAAGCTTTCTTT. Protein product: CATSIETGKGNTEAFF.

This clonotype occurred a few times. V gene TRBV7-9 combines with J gene TRBJ2-7; D may correspond to TRBD1 or TRBD2 (5 bases each). The CDR3 is 15 residues long. The germline CDR1 and CDR2 sequences are SEHNR and FQNEAQ (reference sequence). Trimming pared 3 bases from V and 0 bases from J, leaving 12 bases between. CDR3 DNA sequence: TGTGCCAGCAGCTTGAGGGACCGGAGCTCCTACGAGCAGTACTTC. Amino acids: CASSLRDRSSYEQYF.

This clonotype was counted a few times. This chain connects TRBV6-2 or TRBV6-3 to TRBJ1-2; tentatively, D is TRBD1 (5 bases). CDR1 MNHEY and CDR2 SVGEGT come from the germline V gene. The CDR3 extends over 15 amino acids. V lost 0 bases and J 4 bases, leaving 12 bases between the germline ends. The CDR3 DNA is TGTGCCAGCAGTTACTCGGCCCAGGGTACCTATGGCTACACCTTC. Translated: CASSYSAQGTYGYTF.

The sample holds a few counts of this clonotype. This chain links TRBV6-5 with TRBJ2-5; D is possibly TRBD1 (6 bases). The CDR3 runs 13 residues. V shed 6 bases and J shed 1 base, with 9 bases lying between them. Germline V lookup: CDR1 MNHEY, CDR2 SVGAGI. The CDR3 DNA is TGTGCCAGCAGCCGACAGGTCCAAGAGACCCAGTACTTC. As protein: CASSRQVQETQYF.

In this sample, this clonotype turned up a few times. The genes are TRBV20-1 and TRBJ2-7; tentative D call: TRBD2 (6 bases). Germline assignment: CDR1 DFQATT and CDR2 SNEGSKA (reference sequence). V was trimmed by 0 bases and J by 3 bases, leaving 12 bases between them. The length of the CDR3 is 14 residues. CDR3 loop: CSARDPASDYEQYF. The DNA for the CDR3 is TGCAGTGCTAGAGATCCGGCTAGCGACTACGAGCAGTACTTC.

This CDR3 reads CASSLYGEDRGQPQHF. CDR3 bases: TGTGCCAGCAGTTTATATGGCGAGGACAGGGGGCAGCCCCAGCATTTT. This chain links TRBV28 with TRBJ1-5, with TRBD1 identical over 10 bases. V was clipped by 1 base and J by 7 bases; unmatched bases: 7. This CDR3 region has 16 residues. The germline gives CDR1 MDHEN, CDR2 SYDVKM.

In this sample, this clonotype is medium-sized. The V call is TRBV4-3, the J call TRBJ2-7; D is undetermined. V was pared by 0 bases and J by 9 bases, with 6 bases between. The CDR3 runs 11 residues. CDR1 is LGHNA and CDR2 is YSLEER in the germline V gene. In DNA, the CDR3 is TGCGCCAGCAGCCAAGATCGTGTGCAGTACTTC. Translation gives CASSQDRVQYF.

This clonotype showed up just a few times. The chain has TRBV20-1 and TRBJ2-5; a weak D match, TRBD2 (7 bases). This CDR3 is built from 14 residues. The V gene lost 1 base and the J gene lost 5 bases, with 14 bases spanning the gap. CDR1 DFQATT and CDR2 SNEGSKA come from the germline V gene (reference sequence). CDR3 sequence reads: CSARGGGGGETQYF. In DNA, the CDR3 is TGCAGTGCTAGAGGAGGGGGAGGGGGGGAGACCCAGTACTTC.

This clonotype was picked up a small number of times. This chain uses TRBV5-8 with TRBJ1-6, with D perhaps matching TRBD1 (5 bases). This CDR3 has 15 residues. Deletions cut 7 bases from V and 9 bases from J, with 20 bases between. Germline V gene lookup returns CDR1 SGHTS and CDR2 YDEGEE. The CDR3 loop is CASHSPAGHSSPLHF. In DNA, the CDR3 is TGTGCCAGCCATTCCCCGGCAGGGCATAGTTCACCCCTCCACTTT.

There are a few counts of this clonotype. The CDR3 reads CASRVGGSYEQYF. DNA for the CDR3: TGTGCCAGCAGGGTGGGGGGAAGCTACGAGCAGTACTTC. The chain couples TRBV3-1 to TRBJ2-7; TRBD2 might be the D (6 bases). Between the trimmed V and J ends, which lost 6 bases and 3 bases, there was a span of 12 bases. This CDR3 spans 13 amino acids. CDR1 is LGHDT, CDR2 YNNKEL, per germline (reference sequence).

This clonotype was recorded a few times. The chain carries TRBV4-2 and TRBJ2-3, with a possible D match to TRBD1 (6 bases). From germline, CDR1 is LGHNA and CDR2 YNFKEQ. The CDR3 length is 16 residues. The V end was cut by 0 bases, the J end by 2 bases, with 12 bases between. The CDR3 sequence is CASSQDWGLTTDTQYF. Here the CDR3 DNA reads TGTGCCAGCAGCCAAGATTGGGGGCTAACCACAGATACGCAGTATTTT.

This clonotype was recorded once. The V and J genes are TRBV6-1 and TRBJ1-1; D remains ambiguous. The CDR3 consists of 14 residues. Trimming shortened V by 7 bases and J by 1 base, and 13 bases separated the two germline ends. The germline gives CDR1 MNHNS, CDR2 SASEGT. The DNA for the CDR3 is TGTGCCAGCACCTTAACGTCGGAGAACACTGAAGCTTTCTTT. Residues: CASTLTSENTEAFF.

V is TRBV6-1 and J is TRBJ2-2; D could derive from TRBD1 or TRBD2 (5 bases each). The CDR3 spans 15 residues. Per the germline V gene, CDR1 is MNHNS and CDR2 is SASEGT. The V gene lost 6 bases and the J gene lost 3 bases, with 14 bases spanning the gap. The CDR3 spells CASRRGTEDTGELFF. In DNA, the CDR3 is TGTGCCAGCAGGAGGGGAACGGAGGACACCGGGGAGCTGTTTTTT.